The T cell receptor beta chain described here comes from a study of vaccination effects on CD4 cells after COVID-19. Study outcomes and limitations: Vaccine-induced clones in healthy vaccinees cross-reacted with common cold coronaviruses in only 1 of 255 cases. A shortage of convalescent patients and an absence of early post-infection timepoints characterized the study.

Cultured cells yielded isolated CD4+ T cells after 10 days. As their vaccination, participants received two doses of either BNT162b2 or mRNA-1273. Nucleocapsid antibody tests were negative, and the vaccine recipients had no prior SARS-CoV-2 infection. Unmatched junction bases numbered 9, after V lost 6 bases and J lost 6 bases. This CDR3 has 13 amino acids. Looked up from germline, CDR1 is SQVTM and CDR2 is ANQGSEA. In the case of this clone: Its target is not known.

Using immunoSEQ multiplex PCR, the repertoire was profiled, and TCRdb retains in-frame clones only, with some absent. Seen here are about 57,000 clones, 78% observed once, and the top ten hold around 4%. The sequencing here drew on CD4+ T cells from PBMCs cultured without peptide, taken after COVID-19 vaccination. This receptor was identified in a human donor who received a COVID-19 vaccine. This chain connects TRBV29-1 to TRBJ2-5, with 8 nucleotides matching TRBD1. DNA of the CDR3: TGCAGCGTACGGACAGGGAACGAGCAGACCCAGTACTTC. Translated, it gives CSVRTGNEQTQYF.